This T cell receptor (beta chain) derives from a study of T cells in Graves' hyperthyroidism and ophthalmopathy. Per the germline V gene, CDR1 is SEHNR and CDR2 is FQNEAQ (reference sequence). The CDR3 totals 14 residues. Trimming removed 7 bases at V and 0 bases at J, with 10 bases between. Amplified TCR beta CDR3 regions derived from RNA transcripts. TCR CDR3 regions were first amplified by RT-PCR with HTBI primers. TCRdb analysed the multiplex PCR reads with MiXCR anew, one entry per CDR3 protein. The table includes under 300,000 distinct CDR3 sequences, 13% to 15% detected once. This clonotype was seen ten or more times.

This chain links TRBV7-9 with TRBJ1-5; the D is unclear. Sequenced sample: blood. The receptor's source is a woman aged 40 to 50 with Graves' hyperthyroidism that later progressed to Graves' ophthalmopathy. The chain's CDR3 is CASTKEASNQPQHF. In DNA, the CDR3 is TGTGCCAGCACTAAGGAGGCTAGCAATCAGCCCCAGCATTTT.